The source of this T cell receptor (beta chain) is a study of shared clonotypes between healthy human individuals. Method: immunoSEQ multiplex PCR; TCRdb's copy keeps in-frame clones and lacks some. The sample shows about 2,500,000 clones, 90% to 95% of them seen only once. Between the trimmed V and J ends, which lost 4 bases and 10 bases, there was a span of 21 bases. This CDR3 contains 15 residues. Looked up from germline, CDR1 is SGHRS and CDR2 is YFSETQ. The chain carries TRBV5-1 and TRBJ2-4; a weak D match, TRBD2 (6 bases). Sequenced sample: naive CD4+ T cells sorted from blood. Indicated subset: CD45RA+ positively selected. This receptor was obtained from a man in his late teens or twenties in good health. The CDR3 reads CASSPETPGVRIQYF. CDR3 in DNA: TGCGCCAGCAGCCCCGAGACTCCGGGGGTGAGGATTCAGTACTTC. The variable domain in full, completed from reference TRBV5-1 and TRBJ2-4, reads KAGVTQTPRYLIKTRGQQVTLSCSPISGHRSVSWYQQTPGQGLQFLFEYFSETQRNKGNFPGRFSGRQFSNSRSEMNVSTLELGDSALYLCASSPETPGVRIQYFGAGTRLSVL.